The sequence of this T cell receptor beta chain was determined in a study of monozygotic twins with cystic fibrosis. Study-level results: V usage most resembled the co-twin in 13 of 16 pairs. Clonality was generally low (median about 0.0095), higher in the most severe patients. No link emerged between shared CDR3 counts and age, concordance or severity. Monozygotic CF twin pairs shared significantly more nucleotide-identical clonotypes than unrelated CF individuals did.

The protocol was immunoSEQ multiplex PCR, while the TCRdb copy is restricted to in-frame clones and leaves out a portion. The data contain around 34,000 clones, more than 85% of them singletons. Note on this clone: Its antigen is not known.

The CDR3 consists of 12 residues. Germline-derived CDR1 and CDR2 are WSHSY and SAAADI. The ends were cut back, 0 bases at V and 7 bases at J, with 7 bases in the middle. The sample comprised blood. This TCR was sampled from a girl aged 2 to 10 with cystic fibrosis. The V gene is TRBV10-2, the J gene TRBJ2-7; the D call may be TRBD1 or TRBD2 (5 bases each). The CDR3 nucleotides are TGCGCCAGCAGTGAGTCGGGGGAGGAGCAGTACTTC. It translates to CASSESGEEQYF.